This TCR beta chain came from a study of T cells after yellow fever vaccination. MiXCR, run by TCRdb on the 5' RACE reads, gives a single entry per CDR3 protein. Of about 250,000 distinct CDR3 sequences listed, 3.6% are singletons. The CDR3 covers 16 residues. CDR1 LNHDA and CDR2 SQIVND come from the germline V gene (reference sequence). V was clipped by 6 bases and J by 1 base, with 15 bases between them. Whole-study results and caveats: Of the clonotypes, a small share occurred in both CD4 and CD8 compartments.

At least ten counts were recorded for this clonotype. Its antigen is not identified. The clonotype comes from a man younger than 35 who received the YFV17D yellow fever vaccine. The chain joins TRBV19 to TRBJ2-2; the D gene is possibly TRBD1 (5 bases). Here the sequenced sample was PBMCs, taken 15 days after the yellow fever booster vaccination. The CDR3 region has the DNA TGTGCCAGTAGCCAGGGTGGAAGGGAGAACACCGGGGAGCTGTTTTTT. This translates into CASSQGGRENTGELFF.